This entry features one TCR beta chain sequence. This clonotype was seen at least ten times. Its antigen target is currently unknown. The sample holds no much larger clone one base away, and base qualities are not on file. The sample originates from a study of neurological immune-mediated disorders (dated by TCRdb to between 2019 and 2020). Study-level background: Among the roughly 34 multiple sclerosis patients, 31 had relapsing-remitting MS and 3 had secondary progressive MS. Peripheral blood TCR-beta repertoires from patients with HTLV-I-associated myelopathy (HAM/TSP), patients with multiple sclerosis, and healthy controls were compared in the study using UMI-based sequencing. The roughly 110 TCR-beta libraries included longitudinal samples, technical triplicates and paired sorted CD4+ and CD8+ T-cell subsets alongside PBMC samples. Of the approximately 70 subjects in the cohort, some 15 were HAM/TSP patients, approximately 35 were multiple sclerosis patients, and some 20 were healthy controls. The full study reports these points: The MS cluster was not associated with any clinical or MRI features, and the authors stated that larger cohorts are needed. Across subjects, expanded clones never shared an identical CDR3 amino acid sequence, which suggests that the TCR-beta repertoires in every group were private. Repertoires from 18 of 34 MS patients were grouped by phylogenetic analysis into a cluster of related CDR3 sequences, suggesting a possible repertoire-level signature. The highest TCR clonal expansion was observed in HAM/TSP patients, whereas the lowest was observed in MS patients, even when compared with healthy controls.

For the unsorted PBMC libraries, 2 million PBMCs were stored in RNAlater at -80 degrees C until RNA extraction and were used to generate the libraries. Multiple sclerosis patients were enrolled in a US clinical protocol under which disease progression was evaluated by magnetic resonance imaging. Peripheral blood was subjected to Ficoll-Hypaque density gradient centrifugation to isolate PBMCs, which were then cryopreserved in liquid nitrogen. cDNA was synthesized by template-switch 5'RACE using a primer with a 10-nucleotide random unique molecular identifier that tagged each TCR transcript. Each sequencing run produced over 190 million TCR-beta sequences covering 15-18 subjects. Total RNA was extracted with the RNeasy kit. TCR-beta VDJ regions were amplified with primers for the TCR constant region and the 5'RACE anchor, using the KAPA Real-time Library Amplification kit. Sample indexes and Illumina adaptors were added in a first PCR, after which library yield was increased in a second PCR. After Ampure bead purification, the roughly 650 bp TCR product was size-selected on a 2% E-gel SizeSelection system. Before pooling, library quality was assessed on a Bioanalyzer, concentration was determined with Qubit, and library quantification was performed with the Kapa Library Quantification kit. An Illumina HiSeq 2500 was used to sequence the libraries paired-end at 2 x 150 bp. To increase sequence diversity, roughly 24-32% phiX was spiked into each library pool. The original pipeline was this. The quality-filtered reads were processed with the UMI-based MiGEC pipeline, whose error correction step removed more than 80% of the raw TCR sequences. VDJ genes were aligned to IMGT germline references, and each clonotype was defined by a unique CDR3 amino acid sequence together with V-J genes. Clonal expansion, Shannon diversity and CDR3 relatedness were evaluated with VDJtools (CalcPairwiseDistances, ClusterSamples), while phylogenetic trees were built in CLCbio workbench. Using coefficient-of-variation modelling across technical triplicates, the study counted a clone as expanded if it had at least 8 unique UMIs. TCRdb reanalyzed the raw reads on its own, using fastp at Q25 for trimming and MiXCR for clone calling, and kept in-frame beta chains. CDR3 protein duplicates are merged, each entry listing the most common genes and DNA. The V and J calls and clone size come from TCRdb's table, not from the authors' own analysis. Across this sample there are 50,000 or so distinct CDR3 sequences, with 3% to 4% seen only once. The ten largest clones add up to 6% to 8.5% of the sample.

Via the germline V gene, CDR1 is SGHDT and CDR2 YYEEEE. From the cysteine through the phenylalanine, the CDR3 covers 14 amino acids. Of all the DNA, just the CDR3 is kept, 42 bases in frame from base 1. V loses 0 bases at its end and J loses 5 bases; junction bases beyond the gene matches: 4. The V and J segments used are TRBV5-6 and TRBJ1-1; 7 bases in between match TRBD1. The sample was PBMCs. The source of this sequence is a woman in her fifties or sixties with multiple sclerosis. The CDR3 is CASSLDTGETEAFF. The nucleotides read TGTGCCAGCAGCTTGGACACAGGGGAGACTGAAGCTTTCTTT.